The T cell receptor beta chain under discussion was sequenced for a study of CXCR3-negative and CXCR3-positive naive CD8 T cells. Findings and caveats of the study: TRB CDR3s of CXCR3-positive naive cells were more hydrophobic than those of CXCR3-negative naive cells. TRB CDR3 properties served as the basis for inferring TCR strength, and surface CD5 was comparable between naive subsets. Similarly elevated diversity marked both naive subsets, with memory CD8+ cells showing far lower diversity.

5' RACE that incorporated UMI labels was used to prepare the TRB cDNA libraries. After re-calling the 5' RACE reads, TCRdb lists one entry per CDR3 protein, DNA absent. Listed are 130,000 to 150,000 distinct CDR3 sequences; 0.25% to 0.3% falls within the top ten. Each CD8+ T cell subset was sorted in triplicate, some 270,000 cells each. A word on this clonotype: Its target is unknown.

The CDR3 contains 16 residues. Germline-derived CDR1 and CDR2 are SEHNR and FQNEAQ (reference sequence). The sequenced material came from naive CXCR3+ CD8+ T cells from blood. Subset specified: CD45RO-CCR7+CD27+CD95- naive CD8+ T cells expressing CXCR3 (TNR3+). The chain is built from TRBV7-9 and TRBJ2-2. This receptor was identified in a human donor in good health. Some clones in this sample may be carry-over from other donors' samples. CDR3 sequence reads: CASSPLVRGDTGDLFF.